What follows are 28 T cell receptor beta chains derived from one specimen sequenced in a study of T cells in tuberculosis. Data came from immunoSEQ multiplex PCR; TCRdb stores just in-frame clones and leaves some out. The sample records approximately 30,000 clones, 87% being singletons. Time point specified: new active TB diagnosis, blood taken before or within 7 days of starting treatment. The material sequenced was PBMCs, taken at tuberculosis diagnosis. The receptors shown here come from an adult with tuberculosis.

This rearrangement joins TRBV4-2 to TRBJ2-1, with no clear D. CDR3 length: 13 residues. V lost 1 base and J 10 bases, leaving 11 bases between the germline ends. The germline gives CDR1 LGHNA, CDR2 YNFKEQ. DNA for the CDR3: TGTGCCAGCAGCCAAGTTTCAGAATGGGAGCAGTTCTTC. Its protein is CASSQVSEWEQFF.

This clone was seen just once. The rearrangement joins TRBV28 to TRBJ1-4; 10 nucleotides match TRBD1. CDR3 length: 14 amino acids. Germline V gives CDR1 MDHEN, CDR2 SYDVKM. With V trimmed by 7 bases and J by 4 bases, 3 bases remained unmatched. As DNA, the CDR3 is TGTGCCAGCACCGGACAGGGGGGTAATGAAAAACTGTTTTTT. Amino acids: CASTGQGGNEKLFF. Filled out from reference TRBV28 and TRBJ1-4, the complete variable domain reads DVKVTQSSRYLVKRTGEKVFLECVQDMDHENMFWYRQDPGLGLRLIYFSYDVKMKEKGDIPEGYSVSREKKERFSLILESASTNQTSMYLCASTGQGGNEKLFFGSGTQLSVL.

The chain joins TRBV9 to TRBJ2-3; D perhaps matches TRBD2 (5 bases). The CDR3 is 15 amino acids. CDR1 is SGDLS and CDR2 is YYNGEE in the germline V gene. V lost 3 bases to trimming and J lost 2 bases, with 13 bases between them. CDR3 DNA sequence: TGTGCCAGCAGCGGCCAAGGCGGGTTCACAGATACGCAGTATTTT. Its protein is CASSGQGGFTDTQYF.

This CDR3 reads CASSLSGGYLGELFF. CDR3 coding DNA: TGTGCCAGCAGTCTTAGCGGGGGGTACCTCGGGGAGCTGTTTTTT. This sequence joins TRBV2 and TRBJ2-2; 10 bases match TRBD2. Trimming cost V 5 bases and J 7 bases; bases outside gene matches: 7. CDR3 length: 15 amino acids. The germline gives CDR1 SNHLY, CDR2 FYNNEI.

The V gene is TRBV14, the J gene TRBJ1-1; D uncertain. Trimming took 0 bases from V and 1 from J, leaving 6 bases between them. This CDR3 comprises 14 residues. CDR1 and CDR2 from the germline V gene are SGHDN and FVKESK. In DNA, the CDR3 is TGTGCCAGCAGCCAAGAAGTACAGAACACTGAAGCTTTCTTT. Translating gives CASSQEVQNTEAFF.

The chain links TRBV7-8 to TRBJ1-4, with a possible D match to TRBD1 (6 bases). With 5 bases removed from V and 10 bases from J, the gap between germline ends came to 8 bases. This CDR3 contains 11 residues. Germline CDR1 and CDR2: SGHVS and FQNEAQ. CDR3 loop: CASSTGLKLFF. CDR3 in DNA: TGTGCCAGCAGCACAGGGTTAAAACTGTTTTTT.

This clone came up once. The chain couples TRBV27 to TRBJ2-2; D not resolved. The CDR3 loop spans 14 amino acids. The germline CDR1 and CDR2 sequences are MNHEY and SMNVEV (reference sequence). Trimming took off 7 bases at V and 6 bases at J, with 15 bases between the two ends. CDR3 coding DNA: TGTGCCAGCACCTCCTACGAGCGTCCCGGGGAGCTGTTTTTT. Translation: CASTSYERPGELFF.

The V call is TRBV28, the J call TRBJ2-7; D may be TRBD2 (5 bases). V was trimmed by 2 bases and J by 4 bases, leaving 12 bases between them. This CDR3 contains 14 residues. The germline V gene encodes CDR1 MDHEN and CDR2 SYDVKM. CDR3 amino acids: CASSLHGELYEQYF. The DNA of the CDR3 is TGTGCCAGCAGTTTACACGGGGAACTTTACGAGCAGTACTTC.

The chain recombines TRBV5-1 with TRBJ2-3, with 9 bases lining up with TRBD1. Per germline, CDR1 SGHRS and CDR2 YFSETQ. Trimming cost V 3 bases and J 0 bases; bases outside gene matches: 2. The CDR3 has 15 residues. The CDR3 DNA is TGCGCCAGCAGCTGGACAGGGGTTAGCACAGATACGCAGTATTTT. Translation: CASSWTGVSTDTQYF.

The chain carries TRBV28 and TRBJ2-5; no clear D gene. Trimming took 6 bases from V and 2 from J, leaving 13 bases between them. Looked up from germline, CDR1 is MDHEN and CDR2 is SYDVKM. CDR3 size: 14 residues. Here the CDR3 reads CASSSIGSQETQYF. The CDR3 DNA reads TGTGCCAGCAGCTCAATTGGTAGTCAAGAGACCCAGTACTTC. The variable domain in full, completed from reference TRBV28 and TRBJ2-5, reads DVKVTQSSRYLVKRTGEKVFLECVQDMDHENMFWYRQDPGLGLRLIYFSYDVKMKEKGDIPEGYSVSREKKERFSLILESASTNQTSMYLCASSSIGSQETQYFGPGTRLLVL.

This clone was found a few times. This chain uses TRBV2 with TRBJ1-5, with D unresolved. The CDR3 contains 14 residues. V lost 6 bases and J lost 0, with 9 bases in between. From germline, CDR1 is SNHLY and CDR2 FYNNEI. The CDR3 loop is CASRETDSNQPQHF. In nucleotides, the CDR3 is TGTGCCAGCAGGGAGACGGATAGCAATCAGCCCCAGCATTTT.

The J gene is TRBJ1-3, the V gene TRBV2, with 8 bases identical to TRBD1. Germline V gives CDR1 SNHLY, CDR2 FYNNEI. The CDR3 runs 15 residues. With V trimmed by 8 bases and J by 3 bases, 9 bases remained unmatched. DNA for the CDR3: TGTGCCAGCTCCCTTCAGGGGGCGCTTGGAAACACCATATATTTT. Translated: CASSLQGALGNTIYF.

This clone came up once. The J gene is TRBJ2-5, the V gene TRBV6-5; perhaps TRBD1 as D (5 bases). The length of the CDR3 is 16 residues. Germline-derived CDR1 and CDR2 are MNHEY and SVGAGI. V lost 1 base, J lost 5 bases, and 17 bases lay in between. CDR3 nucleotide sequence: TGTGCCAGCAGTTACTTTCCCGGCAGGGCCATTGAGACCCAGTACTTC. Its translation is CASSYFPGRAIETQYF.

This chain links TRBV5-1 with TRBJ2-7; 9 bases map to TRBD2. After removal of 4 bases from V and 3 bases from J, the junction contained 11 bases not matched to a gene. Germline CDR1 and CDR2: SGHRS and YFSETQ. The CDR3 runs 16 residues. The CDR3 protein is CASSTPREGPIYEQYF. CDR3 DNA sequence: TGCGCCAGCAGCACACCGCGGGAGGGCCCGATCTACGAGCAGTACTTC.

The J gene is TRBJ2-2, the V gene TRBV28; D perhaps matches TRBD2 (6 bases). V lost 3 bases, J lost 4 bases, and 18 bases lay in between. From germline, CDR1 is MDHEN and CDR2 SYDVKM. This CDR3 contains 17 residues. In nucleotides, the CDR3 is TGTGCCAGCAGTTTTCCCAACGGGGGTAGCGTCACCGGGGAGCTGTTTTTT. Its translation is CASSFPNGGSVTGELFF.

The J gene is TRBJ1-1, the V gene TRBV30, with D hard to call. The CDR3 length is 11 residues. V shed 4 bases and J shed 8 bases, with 11 bases lying between them. Germline lookup yields CDR1 GTSNPN and CDR2 SVGIG (reference sequence). This CDR3 is CAWTSLREAFF. The CDR3, as DNA: TGTGCCTGGACATCGTTGAGGGAAGCTTTCTTT.

The rearrangement uses TRBV28 and TRBJ1-1, with 7 bases that match TRBD1. V dropped 4 bases and J dropped 5; count of bases not matched to a gene: 4. The CDR3 extends over 13 amino acids. Germline V lookup: CDR1 MDHEN, CDR2 SYDVKM. The CDR3 DNA reads TGTGCCAGCAGTTATCAGGGGGAGACTGAAGCTTTCTTT. Translated, it gives CASSYQGETEAFF. The full variable domain, in which reference TRBV28 and TRBJ1-1 provide the parts outside the CDR3, is DVKVTQSSRYLVKRTGEKVFLECVQDMDHENMFWYRQDPGLGLRLIYFSYDVKMKEKGDIPEGYSVSREKKERFSLILESASTNQTSMYLCASSYQGETEAFFGQGTRLTVV.

V gene TRBV30 combines with J gene TRBJ2-7, with 8 bases lining up with TRBD1. The CDR3 consists of 20 residues. V was clipped by 2 bases and J by 4 bases; unmatched bases: 25. CDR1 and CDR2 from the germline V gene are GTSNPN and SVGIG (reference sequence). The CDR3 DNA reads as TGTGCCTGGAGTCTAACAGGGGGTGGGACCACTAGCTTGGAGACTTACGAGCAGTACTTC. Protein product: CAWSLTGGGTTSLETYEQYF.

In its sample, this clone was seen a few times. The J gene is TRBJ1-6, the V gene TRBV15; 7 bases fit TRBD1. There are 16 residues in the CDR3. After removal of 3 bases from V and 6 bases from J, the junction contained 8 bases not matched to a gene. Germline V gene lookup returns CDR1 LNHNV and CDR2 YYDKDF (reference sequence). CDR3 in amino acids: CATSREGQDFNSPLHF. The CDR3 nucleotides read TGTGCCACCAGCAGGGAAGGACAGGACTTTAATTCACCCCTCCACTTT.

This rearrangement joins TRBV6-5 to TRBJ2-1; D is unresolved. The CDR3 sequence is 13 residues long. Between the trimmed V and J ends, which lost 2 bases and 5 bases, there was a span of 7 bases. Germline V gene data show CDR1 as MNHEY and CDR2 as SVGAGI. CDR3 region: CASSYGRDNEQFF. In nucleotides, the CDR3 is TGTGCCAGCAGTTACGGTAGAGACAATGAGCAGTTCTTC.

The rearrangement joins TRBV7-2 to TRBJ2-3; maybe TRBD2 (6 bases). CDR1 is SGHTA, CDR2 FQGNSA, per germline. Trimming removed 2 bases at V and 4 bases at J, with 10 bases between. The CDR3 has 14 amino acids. CDR3 nucleotides: TGTGCCAGCAGCTTAACTAGCACCGCAGATACGCAGTATTTT. Protein product: CASSLTSTADTQYF.

This clone appeared once. The chain employs TRBV7-2 and TRBJ2-5; 8 bases fit TRBD2. This CDR3 spans 17 amino acids. Germline V gene lookup returns CDR1 SGHTA and CDR2 FQGNSA. After removal of 7 bases from V and 5 bases from J, the junction contained 18 bases not matched to a gene. Written as DNA, the CDR3 is TGTGCCAGCACCGCCCCCGGACGGGGGGGCGGGGTGGAGACCCAGTACTTC. Translated: CASTAPGRGGGVETQYF. The variable domain in full, with the rest retrieved from reference TRBV7-2 and TRBJ2-5, is GAGVSQSPSNKVTEKGKDVELRCDPISGHTALYWYRQSLGQGLEFLIYFQGNSAPDKSGLPSDRFSAERTGGSVSTLTIQRTQQEDSAVYLCASTAPGRGGGVETQYFGPGTRLLVL.

The rearrangement uses TRBV12-5 and TRBJ1-1; weak D call: TRBD1 (6 bases). The CDR3 is 17 residues long. Trimming shortened V by 7 bases and J by 2 bases, and 23 bases separated the two germline ends. CDR1 is LGHNT, CDR2 FRNRAP, per germline. CDR3 in DNA: TGTGCTAGTGCCTTTGGTCTGAACAGGGATCCCAACACTGAAGCTTTCTTT. Residues: CASAFGLNRDPNTEAFF.

This clone came up once. This chain links TRBV4-1 with TRBJ2-7; 8 bases fit TRBD1. From germline, CDR1 is MGHRA and CDR2 YSYEKL. This CDR3 is 14 amino acids long. V was pared by 5 bases and J by 6 bases, with 9 bases of the junction left unmatched. The CDR3 here is CASSARTGIFEQYF. The CDR3 DNA reads as TGCGCCAGCAGCGCGCGGACAGGGATTTTCGAGCAGTACTTC.

V usage is TRBV29-1 and J usage is TRBJ2-5, with a possible D match to TRBD2 (6 bases). The length of the CDR3 is 13 residues. Per the germline V gene, CDR1 is SQVTM and CDR2 is ANQGSEA. Deletions cut 7 bases from V and 1 base from J, with 13 bases between. This CDR3 is CSARPGSQETQYF. The CDR3 coding sequence is TGCAGCGCCCGGCCCGGGAGCCAAGAGACCCAGTACTTC.

The chain links TRBV5-4 to TRBJ2-1, with a tentative D call TRBD1 (6 bases). The CDR3 extends over 15 amino acids. Germline-derived CDR1 and CDR2 are SGHNT and YYREEE (reference sequence). V dropped 4 bases and J dropped 0 bases, with 11 bases sitting between them. CDR3 sequence reads: CASSRRTDSYNEQFF. In nucleotides, the CDR3 is TGTGCCAGCAGCCGACGGACAGACTCCTACAATGAGCAGTTCTTC.

There are a few counts of this clone. V usage is TRBV19 and J usage is TRBJ1-1; D gene unclear. This CDR3 has 14 residues. The V gene's germline CDR1 is LNHDA and CDR2 SQIVND (reference sequence). Trimming left V 5 bases short and J 0 bases short, with 10 bases between. Written as DNA, the CDR3 is TGTGCCAGTAGTGTTCAGTTCATGAACACTGAAGCTTTCTTT. Translation: CASSVQFMNTEAFF.

The V gene is TRBV7-8, the J gene TRBJ1-4; 8 nucleotides agree with TRBD1. The trim removed 2 bases at V and 4 bases at J, leaving 6 bases unmatched. Germline V lookup: CDR1 SGHVS, CDR2 FQNEAQ. The CDR3 loop spans 16 amino acids. CDR3 residues: CASSLYGQGINEKLFF. CDR3 in DNA: TGTGCCAGCAGCTTATATGGACAGGGAATTAATGAAAAACTGTTTTTT.